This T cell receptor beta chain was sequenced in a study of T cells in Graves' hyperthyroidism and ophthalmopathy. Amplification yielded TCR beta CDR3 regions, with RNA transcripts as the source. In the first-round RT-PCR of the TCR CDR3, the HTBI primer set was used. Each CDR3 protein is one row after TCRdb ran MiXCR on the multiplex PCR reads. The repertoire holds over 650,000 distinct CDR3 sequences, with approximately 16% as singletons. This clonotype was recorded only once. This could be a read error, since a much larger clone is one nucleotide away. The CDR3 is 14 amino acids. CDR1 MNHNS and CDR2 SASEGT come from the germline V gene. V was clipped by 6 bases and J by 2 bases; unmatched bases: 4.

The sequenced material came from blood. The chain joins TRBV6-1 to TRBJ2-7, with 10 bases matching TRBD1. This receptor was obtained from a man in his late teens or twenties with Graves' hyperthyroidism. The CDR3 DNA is TGTGCCAGCAGACATGGACAGGGGGCCTACGAGCAGTACTTC. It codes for CASRHGQGAYEQYF.